The next 17 T cell receptor beta chains were all read from a single sample in a study of blood T cell repertoires in COVID-19. This table comes from immunoSEQ multiplex PCR, and its TCRdb copy is limited to in-frame clones, with some not included. The data hold some 22,000 clones, with about 82% observed a single time. The material sequenced was peripheral blood. These receptors were taken from a human donor with active COVID-19. The donor label of this sample is uncertain.

V and J are TRBV6-2 or TRBV6-3 and TRBJ1-4, with TRBD1 as a possible D gene (5 bases). This CDR3 contains 12 residues. Deletions cut 6 bases from V and 8 bases from J, with 10 bases between. The germline gives CDR1 MNHEY, CDR2 SVGEGT. CDR3 sequence (DNA): TGTGCCAGCAGCAATCGGGGGGAAAAACTGTTTTTT. Its protein product is CASSNRGEKLFF.

This chain connects TRBV24-1 to TRBJ1-5; no firm D call. CDR3 size: 14 residues. Germline assignment: CDR1 KGHDR and CDR2 SFDVKD. Between the trimmed V and J ends, which lost 11 bases and 0 bases, there was a span of 13 bases. CDR3 sequence: CARNPEYSNQPQHF. The CDR3 DNA follows: TGTGCCAGAAACCCGGAGTATAGCAATCAGCCCCAGCATTTT.

The chain uses TRBV7-2 and TRBJ2-7; 7 bases fit TRBD2. Trimming took 0 bases from V and 7 from J; bases not matched to a gene: 6. Germline CDR1 SGHTA, CDR2 FQGNSA. This CDR3 is built from 14 residues. The chain's CDR3 is CASSLAREIGEQYF. CDR3 nucleotides: TGTGCCAGCAGCTTAGCGCGGGAGATAGGAGAGCAGTACTTC.

The CDR3, as DNA: TGCGCCAGCAGCCAAGAACTCGACCCAGGGGAGACCCAGTACTTC. It translates to CASSQELDPGETQYF. The chain recombines TRBV4-1 with TRBJ2-5; a weak D match, TRBD1 (5 bases). The CDR3 totals 15 residues. V was pared by 0 bases and J by 5 bases, with 13 bases between. Germline values: CDR1 MGHRA, CDR2 YSYEKL.

The genes are TRBV5-8 and TRBJ2-2; tentatively, D is TRBD1 (5 bases). CDR1 is SGHTS, CDR2 YDEGEE, per germline. The CDR3 extends over 15 amino acids. V lost 0 bases and J lost 1, with 7 bases in between. The CDR3 nucleotides are TGTGCCAGCAGCTTGGCAGGACAGAACACCGGGGAGCTGTTTTTT. Translating gives CASSLAGQNTGELFF. Supplemented by reference TRBV5-8 and TRBJ2-2, the full variable domain reads EAGVTQSPTHLIKTRGQQATLRCSPISGHTSVYWYQQALGLGLQFLLWYDEGEERNRGNFPPRFSGRQFPNYSSELNVNALELEDSALYLCASSLAGQNTGELFFGEGSRLTVL.

This clone was seen a few times. This rearrangement joins TRBV9 to TRBJ2-6, with no clear D. Germline assignment: CDR1 SGDLS and CDR2 YYNGEE. The CDR3 has 19 residues. Trimming cost V 0 bases and J 1 base, with 17 bases left between them. The DNA for the CDR3 is TGTGCCAGCAGCGTAGACCCAGAGGAGAAACCTTCTGGGGCCAACGTCCTGACTTTC. The encoded protein is CASSVDPEEKPSGANVLTF. The full variable domain, its missing parts supplied by reference TRBV9 and TRBJ2-6, is DSGVTQTPKHLITATGQRVTLRCSPRSGDLSVYWYQQSLDQGLQFLIQYYNGEERAKGNILERFSAQQFPDLHSELNLSSLELGDSALYFCASSVDPEEKPSGANVLTFGAGSRLTVL.

This clone appeared once. The V and J genes are TRBV28 and TRBJ1-5; a weak D match, TRBD1 (6 bases). V was cut by 5 bases and J by 6 bases, with 17 bases left in between. The CDR3 runs 15 residues. Germline CDR1 reads MDHEN; CDR2 reads SYDVKM. CDR3 coding DNA: TGTGCCAGCAGTAAACAGGGAAGGGGACCTCAGCCCCAGCATTTT. Protein product: CASSKQGRGPQPQHF.

The chain links TRBV18 to TRBJ1-1; no definite D call. This CDR3 region has 11 residues. CDR1 and CDR2 (germline): KGHSH, LQKENI. The V end lost 3 bases, the J end lost 5 bases, and 4 bases lay between the germline ends. CDR3 in amino acids: CASSPETEAFF. CDR3 DNA: TGTGCCAGCTCACCCGAGACTGAAGCTTTCTTT. The full variable domain, with the rest looked up from reference TRBV18 and TRBJ1-1, is NAGVMQNPRHLVRRRGQEARLRCSPMKGHSHVYWYRQLPEEGLKFMVYLQKENIIDESGMPKERFSAEFPKEGPSILRIQQVVRGDSAAYFCASSPETEAFFGQGTRLTVV.

The rearrangement joins TRBV9 to TRBJ1-4; TRBD1 might be the D (6 bases). This CDR3 has 15 amino acids. Between the trimmed V and J ends, which lost 4 bases and 3 bases, there was a span of 13 bases. Germline lookup yields CDR1 SGDLS and CDR2 YYNGEE. CDR3 residues: CASSPRQAANEKLFF. In nucleotides, the CDR3 is TGTGCCAGCAGCCCACGACAGGCGGCTAATGAAAAACTGTTTTTT.

This clone was seen more than once but under ten times. The chain carries TRBV6-5 and TRBJ2-3; D might be TRBD2 (6 bases). V was trimmed by 6 bases and J by 4 bases, leaving 14 bases between them. There are 14 residues in the CDR3. Germline V CDR1 and CDR2: MNHEY, SVGAGI. The DNA for the CDR3 is TGTGCCAGCAGGGGGGGATTAGGGGCAGATACGCAGTATTTT. Amino acids: CASRGGLGADTQYF.

V is TRBV29-1 and J is TRBJ2-5, with D hard to call. The V end was cut by 5 bases, the J end by 2 bases, with 9 bases between. CDR3 length: 12 amino acids. Germline CDR1 and CDR2: SQVTM and ANQGSEA. CDR3 loop: CSVHSGQETQYF. The CDR3 DNA is TGCAGCGTTCACTCAGGTCAAGAGACCCAGTACTTC.

This rearrangement joins TRBV6-4 to TRBJ2-1; no clear D gene. V dropped 5 bases and J dropped 5 bases, with 13 bases sitting between them. This CDR3 is built from 14 residues. Germline assignment: CDR1 MRHNA and CDR2 SNTAGT. The DNA of the CDR3 is TGTGCCAGCAGTTTAGCCCCCGAACACAATGAGCAGTTCTTC. Protein sequence: CASSLAPEHNEQFF.

The chain carries TRBV28 and TRBJ1-4; 8 bases agree with TRBD1. CDR3 length equals 15 residues. The V and J ends lost 6 bases and 7 bases, in that order; junction bases with no gene match: 10. From germline, CDR1 is MDHEN and CDR2 SYDVKM. CDR3 in amino acids: CASRVPGGGGEKLFF. The CDR3 DNA is TGTGCCAGCAGAGTTCCAGGGGGCGGGGGTGAAAAACTGTTTTTT.

The V call is TRBV10-1, the J call TRBJ2-7; 11 nucleotides align to TRBD2. Germline values: CDR1 WNHNN, CDR2 SYGVQD (reference sequence). The CDR3 contains 16 residues. Unmatched junction bases numbered 7, after V lost 3 bases and J lost 3 bases. In DNA form, the CDR3 reads TGCGCCAGCAGTGAAGGTAGCGGGAGGGTCATCTACGAGCAGTACTTC. Amino acid sequence: CASSEGSGRVIYEQYF.

The chain employs TRBV7-2 and TRBJ2-5; 8 nucleotides line up with TRBD1. The V segment lost 2 bases and the J segment 4 bases; nucleotides outside the gene matches: 9. This CDR3 spans 16 amino acids. Germline values: CDR1 SGHTA, CDR2 FQGNSA. CDR3 residues: CASSLFPRGRRETQYF. DNA of the CDR3: TGTGCCAGCAGCTTATTCCCCAGGGGGCGCAGAGAGACCCAGTACTTC.

The chain links TRBV11-1 to TRBJ2-3, with D perhaps TRBD1 (6 bases). The CDR3 length is 14 residues. The germline V and J ends were trimmed by 5 bases and 1 base, with 10 bases remaining between them. Germline-derived CDR1 and CDR2 are SGHAT and FQDESV (reference sequence). The CDR3 region has the DNA TGTGCCAGCAGCCTGCGACAGGGCACAGATACGCAGTATTTT. This codes for CASSLRQGTDTQYF.

CDR3 coding DNA: TGTGCCATCCAAGACAGGCCTAATCAGCCCCAGCATTTT. It yields the protein CAIQDRPNQPQHF. This chain joins TRBV6-5 and TRBJ1-5, with D maybe TRBD1 (6 bases). Per germline, CDR1 MNHEY and CDR2 SVGAGI. The CDR3 contains 13 residues. V was cut by 10 bases and J by 4 bases, with 14 bases left in between.